This T cell receptor (beta chain) was recorded in a study of shared clonotypes between healthy human individuals. In replicate PCRs of unsorted PBMC, about 320 ng DNA, some 30,000 T cell genomes, was used. Only in-frame clones appear in the TCRdb table, and some are missing; sequencing was by immunoSEQ multiplex PCR. Counted here are about 520,000 clones, more than 65% occurring once; the ten biggest clones make up roughly 12%. Losses at the gene ends were 11 bases for V and 5 bases for J; bases not matched to a gene: 12. CDR3 length: 15 amino acids. Germline-derived CDR1 and CDR2 are LNHDA and SQIVND (reference sequence). The donors, all of them Caucasian adults, lived in Nashville, Tennessee.

V gene TRBV19 combines with J gene TRBJ2-1, with TRBD2 matching 10 bases. Sequenced sample: PBMCs. The receptor's source is a woman in her thirties or forties in good health. Some clones in this sample may be carry-over from other donors' samples. For the CDR3, the DNA is TGTGCCGGTACGGGAGCGGGAGGGCGGGACAATGAGCAGTTCTTC. It yields the protein CAGTGAGGRDNEQFF.